This T cell receptor beta chain is from a study of T cell changes during pregnancy in multiple sclerosis. Here immunoSEQ multiplex PCR was the method, and the copy in TCRdb shows in-frame clones only, minus some. The data contain tens of thousands of clones, roughly 92% of them singletons. This CDR3 comprises 17 residues. Trimming removed 3 bases from V and 1 base from J, with 16 bases in between. Germline CDR1 LGHNA, CDR2 YSLEER. V and J are TRBV4-3 and TRBJ2-1; D is uncertain. The receptor comes from a female donor with multiple sclerosis, enrolled in a pregnancy study. The source material was CD4+ T cells from peripheral blood mononuclear cells, sampled in the second trimester of pregnancy. CDR3 nucleotides: TGCGCCAGCAGCCAGGCGCTGAGTGGAGCGTCCTACAATGAGCAGTTCTTC. This encodes CASSQALSGASYNEQFF.